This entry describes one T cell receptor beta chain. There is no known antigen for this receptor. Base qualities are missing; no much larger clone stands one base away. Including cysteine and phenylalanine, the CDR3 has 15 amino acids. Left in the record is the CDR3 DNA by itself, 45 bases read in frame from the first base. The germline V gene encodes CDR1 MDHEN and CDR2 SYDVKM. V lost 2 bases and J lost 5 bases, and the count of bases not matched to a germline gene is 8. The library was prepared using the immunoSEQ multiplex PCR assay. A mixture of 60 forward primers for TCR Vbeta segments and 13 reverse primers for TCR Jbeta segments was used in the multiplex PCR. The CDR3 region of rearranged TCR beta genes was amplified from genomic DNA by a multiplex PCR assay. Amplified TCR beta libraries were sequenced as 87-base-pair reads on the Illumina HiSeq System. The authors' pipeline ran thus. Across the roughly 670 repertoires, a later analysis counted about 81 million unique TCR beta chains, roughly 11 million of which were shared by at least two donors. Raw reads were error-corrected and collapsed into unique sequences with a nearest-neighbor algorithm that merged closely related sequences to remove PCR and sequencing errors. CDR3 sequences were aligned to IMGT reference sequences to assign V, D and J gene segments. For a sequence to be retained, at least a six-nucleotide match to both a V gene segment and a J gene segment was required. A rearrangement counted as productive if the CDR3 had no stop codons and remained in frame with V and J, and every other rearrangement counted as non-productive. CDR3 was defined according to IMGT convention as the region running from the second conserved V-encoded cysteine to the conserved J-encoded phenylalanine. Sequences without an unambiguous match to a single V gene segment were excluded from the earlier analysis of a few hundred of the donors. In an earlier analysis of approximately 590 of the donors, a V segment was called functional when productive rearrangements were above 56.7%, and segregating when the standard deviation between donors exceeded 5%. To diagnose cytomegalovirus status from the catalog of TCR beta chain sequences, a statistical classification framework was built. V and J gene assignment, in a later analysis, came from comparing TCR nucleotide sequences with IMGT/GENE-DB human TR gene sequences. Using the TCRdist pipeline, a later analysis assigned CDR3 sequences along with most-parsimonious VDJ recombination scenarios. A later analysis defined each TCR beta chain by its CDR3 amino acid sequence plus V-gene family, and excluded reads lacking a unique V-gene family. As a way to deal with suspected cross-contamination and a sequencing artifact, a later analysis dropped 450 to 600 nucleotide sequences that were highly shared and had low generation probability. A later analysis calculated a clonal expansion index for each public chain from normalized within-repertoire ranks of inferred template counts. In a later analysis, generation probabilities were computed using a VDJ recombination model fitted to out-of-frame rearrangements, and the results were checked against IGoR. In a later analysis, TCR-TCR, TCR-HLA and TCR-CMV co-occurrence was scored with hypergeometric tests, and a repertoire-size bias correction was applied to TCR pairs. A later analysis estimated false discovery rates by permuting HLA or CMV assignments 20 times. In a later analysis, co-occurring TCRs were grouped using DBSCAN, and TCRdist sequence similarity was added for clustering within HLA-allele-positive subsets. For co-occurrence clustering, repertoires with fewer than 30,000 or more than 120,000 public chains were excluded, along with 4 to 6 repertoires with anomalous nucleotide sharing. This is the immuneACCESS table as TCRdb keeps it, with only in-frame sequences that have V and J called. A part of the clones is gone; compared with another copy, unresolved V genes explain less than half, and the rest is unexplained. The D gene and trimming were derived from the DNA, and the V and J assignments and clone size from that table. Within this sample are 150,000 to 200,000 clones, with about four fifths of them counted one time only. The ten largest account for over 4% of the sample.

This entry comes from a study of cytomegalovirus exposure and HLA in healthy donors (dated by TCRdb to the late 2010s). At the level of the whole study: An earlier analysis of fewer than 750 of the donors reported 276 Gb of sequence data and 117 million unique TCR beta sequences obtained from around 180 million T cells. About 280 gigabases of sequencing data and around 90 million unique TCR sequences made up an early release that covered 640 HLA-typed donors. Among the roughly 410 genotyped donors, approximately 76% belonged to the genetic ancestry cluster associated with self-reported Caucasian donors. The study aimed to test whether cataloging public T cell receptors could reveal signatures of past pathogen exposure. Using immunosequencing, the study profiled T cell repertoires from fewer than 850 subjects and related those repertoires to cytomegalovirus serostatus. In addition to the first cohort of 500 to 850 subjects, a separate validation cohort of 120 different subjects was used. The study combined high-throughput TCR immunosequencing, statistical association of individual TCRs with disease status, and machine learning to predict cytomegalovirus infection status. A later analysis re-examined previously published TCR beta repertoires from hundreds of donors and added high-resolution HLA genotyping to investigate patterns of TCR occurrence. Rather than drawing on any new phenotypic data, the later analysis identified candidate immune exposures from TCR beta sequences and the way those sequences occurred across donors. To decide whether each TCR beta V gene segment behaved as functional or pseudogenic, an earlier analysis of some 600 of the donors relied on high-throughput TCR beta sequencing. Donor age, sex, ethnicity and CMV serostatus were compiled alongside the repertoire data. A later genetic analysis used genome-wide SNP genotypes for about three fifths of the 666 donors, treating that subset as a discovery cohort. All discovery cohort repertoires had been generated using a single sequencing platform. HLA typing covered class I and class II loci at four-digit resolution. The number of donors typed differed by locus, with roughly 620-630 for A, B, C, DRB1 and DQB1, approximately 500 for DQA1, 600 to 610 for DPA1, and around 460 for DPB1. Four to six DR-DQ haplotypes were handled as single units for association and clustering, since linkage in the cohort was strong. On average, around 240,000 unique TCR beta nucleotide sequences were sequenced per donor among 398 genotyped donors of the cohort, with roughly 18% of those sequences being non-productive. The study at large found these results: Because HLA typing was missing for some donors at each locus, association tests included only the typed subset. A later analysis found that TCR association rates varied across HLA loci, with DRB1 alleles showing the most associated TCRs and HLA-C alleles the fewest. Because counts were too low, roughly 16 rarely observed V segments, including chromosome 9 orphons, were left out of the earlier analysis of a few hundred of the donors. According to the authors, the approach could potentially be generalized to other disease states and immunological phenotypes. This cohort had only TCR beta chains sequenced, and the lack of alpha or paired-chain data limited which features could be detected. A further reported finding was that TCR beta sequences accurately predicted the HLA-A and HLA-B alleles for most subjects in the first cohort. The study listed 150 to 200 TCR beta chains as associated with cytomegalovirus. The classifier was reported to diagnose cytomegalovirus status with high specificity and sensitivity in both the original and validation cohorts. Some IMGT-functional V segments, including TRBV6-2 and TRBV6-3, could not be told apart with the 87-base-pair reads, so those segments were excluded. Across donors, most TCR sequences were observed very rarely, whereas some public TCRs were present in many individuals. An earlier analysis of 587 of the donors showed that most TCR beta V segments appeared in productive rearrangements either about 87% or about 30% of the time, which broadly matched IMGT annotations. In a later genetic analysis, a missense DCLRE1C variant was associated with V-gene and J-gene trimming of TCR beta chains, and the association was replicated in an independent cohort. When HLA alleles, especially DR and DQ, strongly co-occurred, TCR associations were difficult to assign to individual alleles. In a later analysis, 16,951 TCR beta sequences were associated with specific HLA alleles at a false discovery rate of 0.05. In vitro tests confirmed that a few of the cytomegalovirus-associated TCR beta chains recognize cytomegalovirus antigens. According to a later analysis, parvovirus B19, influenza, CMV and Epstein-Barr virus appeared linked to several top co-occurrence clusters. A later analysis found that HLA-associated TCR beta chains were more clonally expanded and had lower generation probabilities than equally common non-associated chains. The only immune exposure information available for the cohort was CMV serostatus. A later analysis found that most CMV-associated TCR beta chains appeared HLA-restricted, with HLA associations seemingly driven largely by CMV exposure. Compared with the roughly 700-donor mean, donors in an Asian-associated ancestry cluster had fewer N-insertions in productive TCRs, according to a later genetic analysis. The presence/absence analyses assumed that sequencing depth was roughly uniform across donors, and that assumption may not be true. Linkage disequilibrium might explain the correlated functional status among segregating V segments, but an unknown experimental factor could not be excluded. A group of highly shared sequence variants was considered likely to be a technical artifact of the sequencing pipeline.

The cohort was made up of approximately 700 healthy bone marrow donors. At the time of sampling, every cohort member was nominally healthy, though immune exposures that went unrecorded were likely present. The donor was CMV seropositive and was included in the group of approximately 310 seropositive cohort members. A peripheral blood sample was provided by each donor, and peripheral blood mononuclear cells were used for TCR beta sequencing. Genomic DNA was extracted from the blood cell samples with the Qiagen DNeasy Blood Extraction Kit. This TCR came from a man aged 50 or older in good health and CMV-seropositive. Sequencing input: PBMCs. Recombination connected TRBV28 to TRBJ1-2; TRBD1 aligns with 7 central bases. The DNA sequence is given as TGTGCCAGCAGTTTAGGACAGGCTGTTAGGTATGGCTACACCTTC. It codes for CASSLGQAVRYGYTF.